This T cell receptor beta chain was found in a study of blood T cell repertoires in COVID-19. Overall study context: COVID-19 samples, acute and convalescent, were from the United States, Italy and Spain. T cells, B-cell-depleted T cells, or PBMCs supplied cDNA or gDNA.

The germline CDR1 and CDR2 sequences are SQVTM and ANQGSEA. The CDR3 covers 14 residues. Trimming took off 4 bases at V and 1 base at J, with 13 bases between the two ends. The authors' processing: For nucleated cells, counts were estimated from reference gene primer amplification. Sequencing used immunoSEQ multiplex PCR; TCRdb keeps in-frame clones, though not all of them. That table furnishes V, J and clone size, whereas the DNA furnished D and trimming. Among some 150,000 clones, around 79% were seen once, and the ten largest hold over 7%. V gene TRBV29-1 combines with J gene TRBJ2-5; weak D call: TRBD2 (7 bases). The sequencing sample was made of peripheral blood. This receptor was taken from a man aged 50-60 years with active or convalescent COVID-19. The CDR3 DNA sequence: TGCAGCGTTGCCCCTGGGGGGGCCCAAGAGACCCAGTACTTC. Protein: CSVAPGGAQETQYF.